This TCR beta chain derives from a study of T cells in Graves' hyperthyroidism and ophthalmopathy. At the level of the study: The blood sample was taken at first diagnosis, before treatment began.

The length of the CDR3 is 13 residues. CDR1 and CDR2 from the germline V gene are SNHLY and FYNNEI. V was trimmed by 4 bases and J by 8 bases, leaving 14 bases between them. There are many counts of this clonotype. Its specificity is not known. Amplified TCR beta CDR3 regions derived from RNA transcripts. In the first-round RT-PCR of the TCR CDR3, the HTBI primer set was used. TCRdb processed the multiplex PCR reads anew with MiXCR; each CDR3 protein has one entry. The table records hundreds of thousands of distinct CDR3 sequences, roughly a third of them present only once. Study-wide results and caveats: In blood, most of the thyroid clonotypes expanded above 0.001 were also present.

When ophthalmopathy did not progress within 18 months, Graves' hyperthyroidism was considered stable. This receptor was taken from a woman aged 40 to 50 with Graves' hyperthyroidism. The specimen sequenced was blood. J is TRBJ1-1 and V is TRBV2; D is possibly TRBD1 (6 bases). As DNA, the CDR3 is TGTGCCAGCAGTGCGGCCGAGCAGGGGGAAGCTTTCTTT. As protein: CASSAAEQGEAFF.